This T cell receptor beta chain is drawn from a study of post-analysis software for immune sequencing data (dated by TCRdb to about 2015). For context, the study as a whole: Disease courses on record covered relapsing-remitting, secondary progressive and progressive-relapsing multiple sclerosis, though some patients had no subtype annotation. The patient repertoires were set against around eleven previously published healthy control repertoires from donors whose ages ranged from roughly 6 to 27 years. A subset of samples was prepared in parallel using single-end sample barcoding, then pooled and co-amplified after Illumina adapter ligation. Beyond this particular receptor, the publication reports: The control group was slightly older than the multiple sclerosis patient group. Significantly lower normalized Chao1 diversity was found in multiple sclerosis patients than in controls, suggesting substantial peripheral T-cell clonal expansion. When samples were clustered directly using the F measure, samples prepared in the same batch co-clustered strongly, which prompted a batch-effect correction. Significantly higher frequencies in patients than in controls were found for roughly 5 TRBV segments, including TRBV5-6, TRBV5-1 and TRBV20-1.

TCR beta repertoires were profiled from peripheral blood of roughly twelve young patients with multiple sclerosis to demonstrate the VDJtools post-analysis software. The multiple sclerosis patients were children and adolescents between 6 and 15 years of age. The protocol used for the library was PCR. Sequencing took place on an Illumina HiSeq 2500. Unique molecular identifiers were incorporated into TCR beta cDNA libraries to reduce PCR and sequencing biases. Every 1 to 10 million input T cells yielded 500,000 or so cDNA molecules, meaning each molecule approximated one T cell. Patient libraries were prepared and sequenced with the same protocol used for the earlier healthy control dataset. Within a given batch, samples were prepared together, multiplexed and sequenced on the same HiSeq lane. The authors processed their data as follows. Raw barcoded reads were processed with MIGEC, discarding single-read molecular identifier groups before consensus assembly and CDR3 extraction. Clonotype tables were post-analysed with VDJtools, and diversity was normalized by down-sampling all datasets to the smallest sample size. Repertoire overlap clustering matched CDR3 amino acid but not nucleotide sequences to correct batch-related cross-sample contamination. The public reads were reanalyzed by TCRdb: fastp trimming at Q25, MiXCR alignment, in-frame beta chains only. All rows with the same CDR3 protein become a single entry with the most common DNA and genes. TCRdb, rather than the study authors, made the V and J calls. The sample records 740,000 or so distinct CDR3 sequences, approximately 53% of which are singletons. Of the sample, 4.6% is held by the ten largest clones.

Note on this clonotype: No cognate antigen has been identified for it. No quality values exist for individual bases; no much larger clone is one base distant.

V and J are truncated by 10 bases and 8 bases respectively, leaving an intervening sequence of 14 bases. Spanning cysteine to phenylalanine, the CDR3 consists of 11 amino acids. Only the CDR3 portion is preserved as DNA: 33 bases, with reading frame beginning at the first base. Based on the germline V gene (reference sequence), the CDR1 and CDR2 sequences are LGHDT and YNNKEL. The receptor comes from a girl between 5 and 17 years old with multiple sclerosis. The chain joins TRBV3-1 to TRBJ1-2; TRBD1 is a possible D gene, resting on 5 matching bases. Sequencing was done on a sample of blood. The CDR3 amino acid sequence is: CATQRGTGYTF. The nucleotide sequence is given as TGTGCCACCCAGAGGGGCACCGGCTACACCTTC.